Listed below are T cell receptor beta chains from one sample, sequenced in a study of early T cells in non-severe SARS-CoV-2 infection. TCRdb ran MiXCR on the 5' RACE reads and lists one entry per CDR3 protein. The data contain 80,000 to 100,000 distinct CDR3 sequences, 8% to 13% of them singletons. Sample: whole blood, taken at baseline. Every receptor here comes from an adult who was a healthcare worker with PCR-confirmed SARS-CoV-2 infection or an uninfected control (not recorded which). The CDR3 runs from the conserved cysteine through the conserved F or W. D genes are given only for firm matches. Clone sizes are given selectively: once, few, many, or a class where the clone is expanded.

d_gene: TRBD2
abundance: many
len: 14
j_gene: TRBJ2-1
v_gene: TRBV20-1
CDR3nt: TGCAGTGCTACTAGCGGGAGAGGTGTAAATGAGCAGTTCTTC
CDR3aa: CSATSGRGVNEQFF

d_gene: TRBD1
abundance: many
len: 14
j_gene: TRBJ1-1
v_gene: TRBV29-1
CDR3nt: TGCAGCGCGGACGGACAGGACATGAACACTGAAGCTTTCTTT
CDR3aa: CSADGQDMNTEAFF

d_gene: TRBD1
abundance: .
len: 15
j_gene: TRBJ2-7
v_gene: TRBV4-3
CDR3nt: TGCGCCAGCAGACCCTTGCTGACAGGGACCTACGAGCAGTACTTC
CDR3aa: CASRPLLTGTYEQYF

d_gene: .
abundance: few
len: 16
j_gene: TRBJ2-1
v_gene: TRBV20-1
CDR3nt: TGCAGTGCTAGAGGGATGGAAGTAATTTCCTACAATGAGCAGTTCTTC
CDR3aa: CSARGMEVISYNEQFF

d_gene: .
abundance: .
len: 14
j_gene: TRBJ2-3
v_gene: TRBV12-3/TRBV12-4
CDR3nt: TGTGCCTGCCACCAGTCCCCTAGCACAGATACGCAGTATTTT
CDR3aa: CACHQSPSTDTQYF

d_gene: TRBD2
abundance: few
len: 15
j_gene: TRBJ2-3
v_gene: TRBV2
CDR3nt: TGTGCCAGCAGTGAAGACCCAGCGGGAGTGGATACGCAGTATTTT
CDR3aa: CASSEDPAGVDTQYF

d_gene: TRBD2
abundance: few
len: 18
j_gene: TRBJ2-2
v_gene: TRBV19
CDR3nt: TGTGCCAGTAGCTCTATAGGGTATCCTAGCGGAGTCACCGGGGAGCTGTTTTTT
CDR3aa: CASSSIGYPSGVTGELFF

d_gene: .
abundance: many
len: 11
j_gene: TRBJ2-1
v_gene: TRBV29-1
CDR3nt: TGCAGCGTTGATGTTCCCAGGGAGCAGTTCTTC
CDR3aa: CSVDVPREQFF

d_gene: .
abundance: few
len: 14
j_gene: TRBJ2-7
v_gene: TRBV20-1
CDR3nt: TGCAGTGCTAAGACAGCTTCGGGCTCCTACGAGCAGTACTTC
CDR3aa: CSAKTASGSYEQYF

d_gene: .
abundance: few
len: 14
j_gene: TRBJ1-1
v_gene: TRBV15
CDR3nt: TGTGCCACCGTCCCCGGAGACGGTAACACTGAAGCTTTCTTT
CDR3aa: CATVPGDGNTEAFF

d_gene: .
abundance: .
len: 15
j_gene: TRBJ2-7
v_gene: TRBV4-2
CDR3nt: TGTGCCAGCAGCCAAGATAACAGGGCCTCCTACGAGCAGTACTTC
CDR3aa: CASSQDNRASYEQYF

d_gene: .
abundance: many
len: 14
j_gene: TRBJ2-7
v_gene: TRBV30
CDR3nt: TGTGCCTGGAGTGTACACTGGAGCTCCTACGAGCAGTACTTC
CDR3aa: CAWSVHWSSYEQYF

d_gene: .
abundance: few
len: 11
j_gene: TRBJ1-4
v_gene: TRBV12-5
CDR3nt: TGTGCTAGTGGTTTGAGGGAAAAACTGTTTTTT
CDR3aa: CASGLREKLFF

d_gene: .
abundance: many
len: 13
j_gene: TRBJ1-1
v_gene: TRBV29-1
CDR3nt: TGCAGCGGACGGGGGGGCCAGGACACTGAAGCTTTCTTT
CDR3aa: CSGRGGQDTEAFF

d_gene: TRBD1
abundance: .
len: 15
j_gene: TRBJ1-1
v_gene: TRBV3-1
CDR3nt: TGTGCCAGCAGCCAGGGACAGACCATGAACACTGAAGCTTTCTTT
CDR3aa: CASSQGQTMNTEAFF

d_gene: TRBD1
abundance: few
len: 16
j_gene: TRBJ2-2
v_gene: TRBV29-1
CDR3nt: TGCAGCCCGTTACGCGCCGGGACAGAGAACACCGGGGAGCTGTTTTTT
CDR3aa: CSPLRAGTENTGELFF

d_gene: TRBD1
abundance: few
len: 13
j_gene: TRBJ1-2
v_gene: TRBV12-5
CDR3nt: TGTGCTAGTGGCTGGGACAGGGACTATGGCTACACCTTC
CDR3aa: CASGWDRDYGYTF

d_gene: .
abundance: .
len: 15
j_gene: TRBJ1-2
v_gene: TRBV4-1
CDR3nt: TGCGCCAGCAGCACTGGGGAGGGGGAGGCCTATGGCTACACCTTC
CDR3aa: CASSTGEGEAYGYTF

d_gene: TRBD2
abundance: .
len: 14
j_gene: TRBJ2-7
v_gene: TRBV27
CDR3nt: TGTGCCAGCAGTGGTGGGACTAGCGCGTACGAGCAGTACTTC
CDR3aa: CASSGGTSAYEQYF

d_gene: .
abundance: .
len: 15
j_gene: TRBJ1-3
v_gene: TRBV12-3/TRBV12-4
CDR3nt: TGTGCCAGCAGTTTATCGAGTCCCCAGGGAAACACCATATATTTT
CDR3aa: CASSLSSPQGNTIYF

d_gene: .
abundance: .
len: 13
j_gene: TRBJ2-1
v_gene: TRBV2
CDR3nt: TGTGCCATAGACAGTTTCTCCTACAATGAGCAGTTCTTC
CDR3aa: CAIDSFSYNEQFF

d_gene: .
abundance: few
len: 14
j_gene: TRBJ2-3
v_gene: TRBV10-2
CDR3nt: TGCGCCAGCACGGTGGCGGGAAGCACAGATACGCAGTATTTT
CDR3aa: CASTVAGSTDTQYF

d_gene: .
abundance: few
len: 13
j_gene: TRBJ2-3
v_gene: TRBV10-3
CDR3nt: TGTGCCATCAGTGCCAGAAAGGCAGATACGCAGTATTTT
CDR3aa: CAISARKADTQYF

d_gene: .
abundance: .
len: 11
j_gene: TRBJ2-7
v_gene: TRBV6-1
CDR3nt: TGTGCCAGCAGTTTACAGGACGAGCAGTACTTC
CDR3aa: CASSLQDEQYF

d_gene: TRBD2
abundance: many
len: 21
j_gene: TRBJ2-2
v_gene: TRBV4-3
CDR3nt: TGCGCCAGCAGCCAAGGCCCTGGGAGCACTAGCGGGAGTACTAATACCGGGGAGCTGTTTTTT
CDR3aa: CASSQGPGSTSGSTNTGELFF

d_gene: TRBD2
abundance: many
len: 14
j_gene: TRBJ2-3
v_gene: TRBV20-1
CDR3nt: TGCAGTGCTAGATCGACTAGCGGGACCAATACGCAGTATTTT
CDR3aa: CSARSTSGTNTQYF

d_gene: .
abundance: many
len: 16
j_gene: TRBJ2-1
v_gene: TRBV20-1
CDR3nt: TGCAGTGCTGGGTACGGGGGAATGAGCTCCTACAATGAGCAGTTCTTC
CDR3aa: CSAGYGGMSSYNEQFF

d_gene: .
abundance: few
len: 14
j_gene: TRBJ2-6
v_gene: TRBV4-2
CDR3nt: TGTGCCAGCAGCCCTATATCTGGGGCCAACGTCCTGACTTTC
CDR3aa: CASSPISGANVLTF

d_gene: TRBD1
abundance: many
len: 11
j_gene: TRBJ1-2
v_gene: TRBV29-1
CDR3nt: TGCAGCGCCGCGGAGACAGGGAGCTACACCTTC
CDR3aa: CSAAETGSYTF

d_gene: TRBD1
abundance: few
len: 15
j_gene: TRBJ2-3
v_gene: TRBV5-5
CDR3nt: TGTGCCAGCAGCAAAGTAACAGGGGTGACAGATACGCAGTATTTT
CDR3aa: CASSKVTGVTDTQYF

d_gene: .
abundance: many
len: 18
j_gene: TRBJ2-1
v_gene: TRBV2
CDR3nt: TGTGCCAGCAGTGTATCCACCGGGACCCCAGAGGTATACAATGAGCAGTTCTTC
CDR3aa: CASSVSTGTPEVYNEQFF

d_gene: .
abundance: many
len: 15
j_gene: TRBJ2-5
v_gene: TRBV10-2
CDR3nt: TGCGCCAGCAGTGATCAAGCGGTAAAGGGGGAGACCCAGTACTTC
CDR3aa: CASSDQAVKGETQYF

d_gene: .
abundance: many
len: 14
j_gene: TRBJ1-1
v_gene: TRBV6-1
CDR3nt: TGTGCCAGCAGTGAGGCTGGAAAAAGTGATGAAGCTTTCTTT
CDR3aa: CASSEAGKSDEAFF

d_gene: .
abundance: .
len: 13
j_gene: TRBJ2-1
v_gene: TRBV9
CDR3nt: TGTGCCAGCGGGAGTCGGTCCTACAATGAGCAGTTCTTC
CDR3aa: CASGSRSYNEQFF

d_gene: TRBD1
abundance: few
len: 15
j_gene: TRBJ2-1
v_gene: TRBV24-1
CDR3nt: TGTGCCATCAAACCACAGGGGAGCTCCTACAATGAGCAGTTCTTC
CDR3aa: CAIKPQGSSYNEQFF

d_gene: .
abundance: .
len: 13
j_gene: TRBJ1-4
v_gene: TRBV18
CDR3nt: TGTGCCAGCTCAATCAGCTACAATGAAAAACTGTTTTTT
CDR3aa: CASSISYNEKLFF

d_gene: .
abundance: .
len: 13
j_gene: TRBJ2-7
v_gene: TRBV7-9
CDR3nt: TGTGCCAGCAGTACAGGTGGGACCTACGAGCAGTACTTC
CDR3aa: CASSTGGTYEQYF

d_gene: TRBD2
abundance: .
len: 16
j_gene: TRBJ2-3
v_gene: TRBV4-2
CDR3nt: TGTGCCAGCAGCCTTCAACTAGCGGGACTCGCAGATACGCAGTATTTT
CDR3aa: CASSLQLAGLADTQYF

d_gene: .
abundance: many
len: 15
j_gene: TRBJ2-7
v_gene: TRBV27
CDR3nt: TGTGCCAGCAGTACCGTGAGGGGAGTGAGCTACGAGCAGTACTTC
CDR3aa: CASSTVRGVSYEQYF

d_gene: .
abundance: few
len: 12
j_gene: TRBJ2-7
v_gene: TRBV5-6
CDR3nt: TGTGCCAGCAGCACGCAAGAATACGAGCAGTACTTC
CDR3aa: CASSTQEYEQYF

d_gene: TRBD2
abundance: few
len: 17
j_gene: TRBJ2-3
v_gene: TRBV7-6
CDR3nt: TGTGCCAGCAGCTTAGCACCTAGCGGGGGACCATTAGATACGCAGTATTTT
CDR3aa: CASSLAPSGGPLDTQYF

d_gene: .
abundance: few
len: 12
j_gene: TRBJ1-1
v_gene: TRBV20-1
CDR3nt: TGCAGTGCTCCCCTCGGGGACACTGAAGCTTTCTTT
CDR3aa: CSAPLGDTEAFF